This TCR beta chain was obtained from a study of shared clonotypes between healthy human individuals. The study's findings and limits: Tissue TCR repertoires likely differ from these blood-only repertoires.

Evenly divided among several immunoSEQ plates was the genomic DNA of each subset. Study processing details: Owing to the provision of junction-only sequences devoid of quality scores by immunoSEQ, filtering differed. Some clones are missing from TCRdb's copy, which holds only in-frame ones; the method was immunoSEQ multiplex PCR. The D gene and trimming were derived from the DNA, and the V and J assignments and clone size from that table. This sample has about half a million clones; 60% to 80% occur once, and the top ten carry around 11%. On this clone itself: The target antigen is unknown.

Germline V lookup: CDR1 MDHEN, CDR2 SYDVKM. V shed 5 bases and J shed 5 bases, with 10 bases lying between them. The CDR3 loop spans 12 amino acids. Nashville, Tennessee was home to all donors, each a Caucasian adult. This chain joins TRBV28 and TRBJ2-7; no definite D call. This receptor was obtained from a woman in her thirties or forties in good health. Some clones in this sample may be carry-over from other donors' samples. The sequencing sample was made of PBMCs. This chain's CDR3 is CASSLLQNEQYF. Here the CDR3 DNA reads TGTGCCAGCAGTCTTCTACAGAACGAGCAGTACTTC.